This TCR beta chain originates from a study of T cell responses to AZD1222 COVID-19 vaccine (dated by TCRdb to about 2021). Regarding the complete study: AZD1222 recipients whose second dose came at about 4 weeks and those whose second dose came at about 12 weeks were combined into one group, since spike-specific TCR depth and breadth did not differ between the two schedules. Trial participants were enrolled into age subgroups of 18-55, 56-69 and 70-plus years, which contained about 160, 30 and 59 TCR-sequenced participants, respectively. A total of about 230 trial participants underwent TCR sequencing, of whom some 210 received two doses of AZD1222 and around 26 received two doses of the MenACWY control vaccine. Broader findings and caveats from the paper: Because no day 14 peak-response samples were available, repertoires were characterized only after the peak T cell response. Conclusions about previously exposed vaccinees are limited because only a handful of AZD1222 recipients were SARS-CoV-2 seropositive at baseline. Nearly half of unique spike-specific TCRs reportedly recognized epitopes outside regions mutated in the B.1.351 and B.1.1.7 variants. The whole spike protein was spanned by vaccine-associated CD4 TCRs, and dominant responses were seen in regions 160-218 and 743-854. The 56-69-year group was small, and its depth increase did not reach significance, likely because of low power. After two AZD1222 doses, spike-specific TCR breadth and depth were significantly higher than at day 0 and than in MenACWY recipients. Participants were mostly white British and included more females than males, and it was suggested by the authors that clonal diversity may have been underestimated.

Measured from the cysteine to the phenylalanine, the CDR3 is 14 residues long. CDR3 DNA is the only sequence kept; it has 42 bases, read in frame from the first base. A distance of 13 bases separates the germline ends of V and J, which lose 5 bases and 2 bases respectively. CDR1 and CDR2, looked up from the germline V gene, are SGHTA and FQGNSA. The time point tag for this specimen amounts to: baseline before first vaccination. Samples from vaccinated people were obtained from the UK trials COV001 and COV002, which included a single-blind randomized controlled phase 2/3 trial of AZD1222 (ChAdOx1 nCoV-19) in healthy adults. For TCRbeta chain sequencing, PBMC samples from trial participants were taken at day 0 and at day 28 after the second dose. The CDR3 regions of human TCRbeta chains were analyzed by immunosequencing. Per the source publication's procedure: TCRs in the repertoires were matched against a reference library of SARS-CoV-2-specific TCRs that had been generated with the MIRA antigen-specificity platform. Breadth meant the fraction of unique TCRs that were SARS-CoV-2-associated, whereas depth meant the fraction of total T cells that were SARS-CoV-2-associated. Using the MIRA data, each spike-specific TCR was assigned both to the spike region to which the TCR was reactive and to a CD4 or CD8 class. Log10-transformed breadth and depth values were compared by one-way ANOVA with Sidak's multiple comparisons tests. In its TCRdb copy, this immuneACCESS table keeps in-frame sequences only and misses some clones. Where compared with another copy, unresolved V genes explain less than half of these, and the others have no known cause. V and J calls and clone size are as listed in that table; D and trimming were resolved from the DNA. The sample table contains over 95,000 clones; only one count was recorded for approximately 87% of them. Roughly 12% of the sample rests with the top ten.

This clone was observed once. No antigen is known for it. Within one base of it there is no much larger clone, and no base qualities were kept. The rearrangement combines TRBV7-2 with TRBJ2-7, with TRBD1 as a weak D call on 5 bases. Sequenced here: peripheral blood, sampled on day 0 of AZD1222 vaccination. This receptor was taken from an adult in good health. DNA sequence: TGTGCCAGCAGCCGTACAGGTCAACCCTACGAGCAGTACTTC. Its product reads: CASSRTGQPYEQYF.